This T cell receptor (beta chain) was recorded in a study of T cell repertoires in cytomegalovirus infection. General study results and limits: HLA-C-restricted TCR beta clonotypes specific for CMV led the ex vivo response. CMV carriers with the relevant HLA were identified by cumulative public TCR beta family frequency.

TCRdb re-analysed the reads in MiXCR, keeping a single row per CDR3 protein. This sample has roughly 300,000 distinct CDR3 sequences, with about 25% found just once. Concerning this clonotype: Its antigen is unknown.

The ends lost 6 bases at V and 6 bases at J; junction bases unmatched: 4. This CDR3 has 12 residues. Sequencing was carried out using PBMCs. This receptor was taken from a human donor in good health (CMV status not recorded). Some clones in this sample may be carry-over from other donors' samples. The V gene is TRBV12-3 or TRBV12-4, the J gene TRBJ2-7; 8 bases line up with TRBD1. The CDR3 DNA is TGTGCCAGCAGAGTACAGGGGGTCGAGCAGTACTTC. Protein product: CASRVQGVEQYF.